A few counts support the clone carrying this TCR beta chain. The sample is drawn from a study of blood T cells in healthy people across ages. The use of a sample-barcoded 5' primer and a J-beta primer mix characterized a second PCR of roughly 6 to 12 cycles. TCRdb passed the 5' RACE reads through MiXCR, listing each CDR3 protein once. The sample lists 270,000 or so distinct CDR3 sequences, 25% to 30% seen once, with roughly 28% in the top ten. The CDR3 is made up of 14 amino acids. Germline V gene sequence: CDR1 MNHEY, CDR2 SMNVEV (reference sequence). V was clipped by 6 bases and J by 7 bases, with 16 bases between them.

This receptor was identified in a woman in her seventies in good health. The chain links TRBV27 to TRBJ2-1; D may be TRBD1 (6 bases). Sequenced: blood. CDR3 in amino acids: CASSRIRGWNEQFF. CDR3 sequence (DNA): TGTGCCAGCAGCCGGATCAGGGGATGGAATGAGCAGTTCTTC.